The present entry profiles one T cell receptor beta chain with its context. The data were taken from a study of T-cell reconstitution after alpha-beta-depleted transplantation in children. This CDR3 has 13 amino acids. Per the germline V gene, CDR1 is DFQATT and CDR2 is SNEGSKA (reference sequence). Preparation of the TCRbeta library was carried out with unique molecular identifiers. TCRdb itself ran the PCR reads through MiXCR, one entry per CDR3 protein. The data show about 610,000 distinct CDR3 sequences, with roughly a tenth seen just once and around 4% held by the top ten. The source material was PBMCs from the stem cell graft donor, sampled from the stem cell graft. The TCR sequence derives from a human donor who donated a stem cell graft to a child with acute myeloid leukemia. The chain couples TRBV20-1 to TRBJ2-5; D is unresolved. The end of the DNA aligns better with TRBJ2-1, so the J call may be wrong. The CDR3 nucleotides read TGCAGTGCTCCTCATCCGTACCAAGAGACCCAGTTCTTC. Translating gives CSAPHPYQETQFF.